Below, 22 T cell receptor beta chains from the same sample are listed, as sequenced in a study of blood T cell repertoires in COVID-19. Method: immunoSEQ multiplex PCR; TCRdb's copy keeps in-frame clones and lacks some. The table has 150,000 to 200,000 clones, around 84% seen once; the top ten hold 2.5% to 4%. Sequencing was done on a sample of peripheral blood. All receptors come from a human donor with acute or convalescent COVID-19. The donor label of this sample is uncertain.

The chain recombines TRBV24-1 with TRBJ2-3, with D perhaps TRBD1 (6 bases). Per the germline V gene, CDR1 is KGHDR and CDR2 is SFDVKD. The germline V and J ends were trimmed by 2 bases and 2 bases, with 10 bases remaining between them. There are 15 residues in the CDR3. CDR3 nucleotide sequence: TGTGCCACCAGTGATTCCCAGGGGTTCACAGATACGCAGTATTTT. Its protein is CATSDSQGFTDTQYF.

The chain employs TRBV5-1 and TRBJ2-2; D gene unclear. The CDR3 runs to 17 residues. Looked up from germline, CDR1 is SGHRS and CDR2 is YFSETQ. The V and J ends lost 2 bases and 1 base respectively, with 15 bases between them. The CDR3 coding sequence is TGCGCCAGCAGCTTCTCGACTCTCTCGTGGAACACCGGGGAGCTGTTTTTT. It is translated as CASSFSTLSWNTGELFF.

This clone was seen just once. The chain uses TRBV19 and TRBJ1-1; D remains ambiguous. The V gene's germline CDR1 is LNHDA and CDR2 SQIVND (reference sequence). The CDR3 sequence is 15 residues long. Trimming cost V 5 bases and J 1 base, with 14 bases left between them. The CDR3, as DNA: TGTGCCAGTAGTCCCCAGACACAAACGAACACTGAAGCTTTCTTT. Translated, it gives CASSPQTQTNTEAFF.

This clone was seen many times. The genes are TRBV9 and TRBJ1-2; maybe TRBD1 (5 bases). Germline CDR1 and CDR2: SGDLS and YYNGEE. CDR3 length: 15 residues. Trimming removed 0 bases from V and 3 bases from J, with 12 bases in between. CDR3 sequence (DNA): TGTGCCAGCAGCGTAGCAGCGGGGCCGTACTATGGCTACACCTTC. Protein product: CASSVAAGPYYGYTF. Variable domain in full (rest from reference TRBV9 and TRBJ1-2): DSGVTQTPKHLITATGQRVTLRCSPRSGDLSVYWYQQSLDQGLQFLIQYYNGEERAKGNILERFSAQQFPDLHSELNLSSLELGDSALYFCASSVAAGPYYGYTFGSGTRLTVV.

This chain joins TRBV3-1 (or the pseudogene TRBV3-2) and TRBJ1-6, with D uncertain. CDR3 length: 14 amino acids. The V gene lost 2 bases and the J gene lost 10 bases, with 12 bases spanning the gap. Germline V lookup: CDR1 LGHDT, CDR2 YNNKEL (reference sequence). The CDR3 here is CASSQPGIRSPLHF. CDR3 coding DNA: TGTGCCAGCAGCCAACCCGGGATACGGTCACCCCTCCACTTT.

The chain carries TRBV25-1 and TRBJ1-4; perhaps TRBD1 as D (6 bases). Germline V gene data show CDR1 as MGHDK and CDR2 as SYGVNS. The V end lost 4 bases, the J end lost 7 bases, and 13 bases lay between the germline ends. CDR3 size: 14 residues. The CDR3 sequence is CASSGEQGFEKLFF. The DNA of the CDR3 is TGTGCCAGCAGTGGAGAACAGGGCTTTGAAAAACTGTTTTTT.

The V gene is TRBV19, the J gene TRBJ2-4, with D tentatively TRBD1 (5 bases). V lost 5 bases and J lost 4, with 15 bases in between. This CDR3 spans 15 amino acids. Germline V gene sequence: CDR1 LNHDA, CDR2 SQIVND (reference sequence). CDR3 in DNA: TGTGCCAGTAGTTACAGAGGACAAATTAAAAACATTCAGTACTTC. Translated, it gives CASSYRGQIKNIQYF.

V is TRBV5-5 and J is TRBJ1-1; D unclear. The V end lost 0 bases, the J end lost 0 bases, and 15 bases lay between the germline ends. There are 17 residues in the CDR3. Germline V gene lookup returns CDR1 SGHKS and CDR2 YYEKEE (reference sequence). The CDR3 DNA reads TGTGCCAGCAGCTTGGATAACCCCTTTTCAGTGAACACTGAAGCTTTCTTT. Protein: CASSLDNPFSVNTEAFF.

This chain connects TRBV24-1 to TRBJ1-1, with 8 bases matching TRBD1. J lost 4 bases, V lost 2 bases, and 8 bases had no gene match. This CDR3 contains 16 residues. In germline, CDR1 is KGHDR, CDR2 SFDVKD. The CDR3 DNA is TGTGCCACCAGTGATTCGACAGGGGAATTGAGCACTGAAGCTTTCTTT. It translates to CATSDSTGELSTEAFF.

This chain links TRBV25-1 with TRBJ1-6; D is undetermined. The V and J ends lost 1 base and 6 bases respectively, with 16 bases between them. Germline V gives CDR1 MGHDK, CDR2 SYGVNS. CDR3 size: 17 residues. CDR3 loop: CASSEFAGFYPNSPLHF. Written as DNA, the CDR3 is TGTGCCAGCAGTGAATTCGCGGGATTTTACCCTAATTCACCCCTCCACTTT.

This clone showed up just once. The chain has TRBV19 and TRBJ1-5; 8 bases map to TRBD1. V lost 6 bases to trimming and J lost 9 bases; unmatched junction nucleotides: 7. The CDR3 has 13 amino acids. CDR1 is LNHDA, CDR2 SQIVND, per germline (reference sequence). DNA of the CDR3: TGTGCCAGTAGGACAGGGGATAGAGGGCCCCAGCATTTT. It yields the protein CASRTGDRGPQHF.

J is TRBJ2-7 and V is TRBV4-3; 7 bases align to TRBD1. The V segment lost 1 base and the J segment 2 bases; nucleotides outside the gene matches: 11. Per germline, CDR1 LGHNA and CDR2 YSLEER. This CDR3 comprises 17 residues. The DNA for the CDR3 is TGCGCCAGCAGCCAAGCGGGGCCACCGGGACAGACCTACGAGCAGTACTTC. This gives the protein CASSQAGPPGQTYEQYF.

This chain links TRBV5-1 with TRBJ2-3; D is possibly TRBD1 (5 bases). CDR1 is SGHRS, CDR2 YFSETQ, per germline. There are 14 residues in the CDR3. V was cut by 0 bases and J by 0 bases, with 5 bases left in between. The CDR3 bases are TGCGCCAGCAGCTTGGAGGGGAGCACAGATACGCAGTATTTT. Translating gives CASSLEGSTDTQYF.

V gene TRBV5-1 combines with J gene TRBJ2-2; D is uncertain. Looked up from germline, CDR1 is SGHRS and CDR2 is YFSETQ. The ends were cut back, 0 bases at V and 0 bases at J, with 6 bases in the middle. The CDR3 consists of 15 residues. The CDR3 bases are TGCGCCAGCAGCTTGGCCGCGACGAACACCGGGGAGCTGTTTTTT. Its protein is CASSLAATNTGELFF.

The chain employs TRBV4-3 and TRBJ2-5; no clear D gene. V was pared by 7 bases and J by 2 bases, with 11 bases between. Per germline, CDR1 LGHNA and CDR2 YSLEER. CDR3 size: 13 residues. The CDR3 region is CASITGPQETQYF. CDR3 bases: TGCGCCAGCATCACGGGTCCTCAAGAGACCCAGTACTTC.

The chain links TRBV6-5 to TRBJ2-2, with D possibly TRBD1 on 6 matching bases. Germline-derived CDR1 and CDR2 are MNHEY and SVGAGI. This CDR3 spans 13 amino acids. V dropped 10 bases and J dropped 0 bases, with 9 bases sitting between them. The CDR3 DNA is TGTGCCACCCAGGGGACGAACACCGGGGAGCTGTTTTTT. Translation: CATQGTNTGELFF.

This clone was recorded only once. The chain carries TRBV3-1 (or the pseudogene TRBV3-2) and TRBJ1-2; maybe TRBD1 (5 bases). CDR1 is LGHDT and CDR2 is YNNKEL in the germline V gene (reference sequence). The CDR3 totals 16 residues. V was pared by 2 bases and J by 5 bases, with 18 bases between. This CDR3 reads CASSQRDSRGLYGYTF. The CDR3 bases are TGTGCCAGCAGCCAACGGGACTCTAGGGGCTTATATGGCTACACCTTC.

The chain recombines TRBV5-4 with TRBJ2-5; D uncertain. Trimming cost V 0 bases and J 2 bases, with 14 bases left between them. This CDR3 spans 16 amino acids. The germline gives CDR1 SGHNT, CDR2 YYREEE (reference sequence). CDR3 protein: CASSLELQVSQETQYF. For the CDR3, the DNA is TGTGCCAGCAGCTTGGAATTGCAGGTCTCACAAGAGACCCAGTACTTC.

This chain joins TRBV21-1 and TRBJ1-2; the table gives TRBD1 as D, unverified against the DNA. TRBV21-1 is a pseudogene. The CDR3 totals 15 residues. CDR3 sequence (DNA): TGTGCCAGCAGCAAAGTCTTCCAGGGGGCTCGGGGCTACACCTTC. This sequence encodes CASSKVFQGARGYTF.

The chain recombines TRBV19 with TRBJ2-1; 9 positions agree with TRBD1. The CDR3 spans 15 residues. CDR1 is LNHDA and CDR2 is SQIVND in the germline V gene (reference sequence). V gave up 6 bases and J gave up 7 bases; unmatched junction bases: 10. In DNA, the CDR3 is TGTGCCAGTAGCCTAAGACAGGGGGAATTGAATGAGCAGTTCTTC. Translating gives CASSLRQGELNEQFF.

This sequence joins TRBV27 and TRBJ1-5; D unclear. The CDR3 runs 16 residues. Germline-derived CDR1 and CDR2 are MNHEY and SMNVEV (reference sequence). The V end was cut by 5 bases, the J end by 4 bases, with 18 bases between. DNA of the CDR3: TGTGCCAGCAGTACCCTCCGGACTTCCGGAAATCAGCCCCAGCATTTT. Translation: CASSTLRTSGNQPQHF.

The gene calls are TRBV10-3 and TRBJ2-7, with D perhaps matching TRBD1 (6 bases). Deletions cut 8 bases from V and 4 bases from J, with 15 bases between. The CDR3 is made up of 13 amino acids. CDR1 is ENHRY, CDR2 SYGVKD, per germline. CDR3 nucleotide sequence: TGTGCCATCTCCCCGGGGACACCATACGAGCAGTACTTC. Translation: CAISPGTPYEQYF.